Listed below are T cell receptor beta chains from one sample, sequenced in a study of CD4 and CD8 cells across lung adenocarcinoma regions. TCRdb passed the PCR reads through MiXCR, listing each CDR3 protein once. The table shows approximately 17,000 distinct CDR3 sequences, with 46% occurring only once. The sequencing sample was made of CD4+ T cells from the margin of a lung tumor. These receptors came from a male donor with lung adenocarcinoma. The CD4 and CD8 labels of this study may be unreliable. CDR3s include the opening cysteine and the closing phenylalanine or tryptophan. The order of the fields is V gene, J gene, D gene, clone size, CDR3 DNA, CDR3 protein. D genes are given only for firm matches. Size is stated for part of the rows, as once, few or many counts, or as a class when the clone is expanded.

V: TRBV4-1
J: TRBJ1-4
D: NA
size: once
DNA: TGCGCCAGCAGCCTTACCGGGACATCGGATGAAAAACTGTTTTTT
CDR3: CASSLTGTSDEKLFF

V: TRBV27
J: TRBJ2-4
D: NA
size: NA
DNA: TGTGCCAGCAGTTTAGTCGGGCTGGGAGCCAAAAATACGCAGTACTTC
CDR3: CASSLVGLGAKNTQYF

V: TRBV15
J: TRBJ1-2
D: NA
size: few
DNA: TGTGCCACCAGCAGAGATCAGGGTGATGGCTACACCTTC
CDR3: CATSRDQGDGYTF

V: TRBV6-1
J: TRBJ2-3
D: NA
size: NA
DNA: TGTGCCAGCAGTCGGGGGTCTCAAAGGGGAAATACGCAGTATTTT
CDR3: CASSRGSQRGNTQYF